The clone carrying this T cell receptor (beta chain) was counted at least ten times. The cDNA was generated through 5'RACE incorporating 10-nucleotide random UMIs. TCRdb processed the 5' RACE reads anew with MiXCR; each CDR3 protein has one entry. The sample includes approximately 30,000 distinct CDR3 sequences, under 6% of them seen just once. These data come from a study of neurological immune-mediated disorders. What was sequenced was CD4+ T cells from blood. This sequence originates from a woman in her forties or fifties in good health.

CDR3 nucleotide sequence: TGCAGTGCTAGAGCCCACTCCCCGGGGGAGCAGTACTTC. Translation: CSARAHSPGEQYF. J is TRBJ2-7 and V is TRBV20-1; D is perhaps TRBD2 (5 bases). This CDR3 comprises 13 residues. The V gene lost 1 base and the J gene lost 7 bases, with 14 bases spanning the gap. Germline V gives CDR1 DFQATT, CDR2 SNEGSKA (reference sequence).